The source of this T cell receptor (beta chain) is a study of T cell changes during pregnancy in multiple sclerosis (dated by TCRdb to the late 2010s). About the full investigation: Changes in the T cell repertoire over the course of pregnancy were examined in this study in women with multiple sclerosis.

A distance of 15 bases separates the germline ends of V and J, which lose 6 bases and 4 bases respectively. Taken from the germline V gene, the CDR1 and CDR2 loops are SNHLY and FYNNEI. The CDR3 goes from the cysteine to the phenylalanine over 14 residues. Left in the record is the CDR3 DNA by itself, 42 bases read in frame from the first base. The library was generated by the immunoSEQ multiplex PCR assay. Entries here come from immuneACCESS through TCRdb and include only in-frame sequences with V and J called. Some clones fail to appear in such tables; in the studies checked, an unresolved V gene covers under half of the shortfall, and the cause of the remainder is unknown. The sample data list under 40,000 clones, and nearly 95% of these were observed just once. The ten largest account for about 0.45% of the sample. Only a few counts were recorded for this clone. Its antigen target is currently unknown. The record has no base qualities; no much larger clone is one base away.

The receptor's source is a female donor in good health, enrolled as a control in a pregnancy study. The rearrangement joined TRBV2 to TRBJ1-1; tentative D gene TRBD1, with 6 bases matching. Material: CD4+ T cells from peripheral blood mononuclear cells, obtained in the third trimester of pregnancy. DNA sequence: TGTGCCAGCAGGGCCGGGACATCTGCCACTGAAGCTTTCTTT. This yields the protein CASRAGTSATEAFF.